What follows are 22 T cell receptor beta chains derived from one specimen sequenced in a study of T cells in Graves' hyperthyroidism and ophthalmopathy. Amplification of TCR beta CDR3 regions used RNA as the template. HTBI primers drove first-round RT-PCR of the TCR CDR3. TCRdb recomputed calls from the multiplex PCR reads with MiXCR, one row per CDR3 protein. Among 500,000 to 600,000 distinct CDR3 sequences listed, 46% were seen once. The sample consisted of peripheral blood or thyroid tissue (not recorded which). The receptors were gathered from an adult woman with Graves' disease, either hyperthyroidism or ophthalmopathy (not recorded which).

A remark on this clonotype: This sequence may be a read error, since a much larger clone differs from it by one base. This sequence joins TRBV6-6 and TRBJ2-7; tentatively, D is TRBD2 (5 bases). The CDR3 runs 15 residues. Trimming left V 7 bases short and J 5 bases short, with 21 bases between. Germline assignment: CDR1 MNHNY and CDR2 SVGAGI (reference sequence). The CDR3: CASTLSVRRGNEQYF. The CDR3 DNA reads as TGTGCCAGCACCCTAAGTGTCCGGAGAGGGAACGAGCAGTACTTC.

The rearrangement joins TRBV4-2 to TRBJ1-1, with TRBD1 matching over 8 bases. After removal of 1 base from V and 0 bases from J, the junction contained 1 base not matched to a gene. Per germline, CDR1 LGHNA and CDR2 YNFKEQ. The CDR3 spans 15 residues. The CDR3 is CASSQGDRLNTEAFF. CDR3 nucleotide sequence: TGTGCCAGCAGCCAAGGGGACAGGCTGAACACTGAAGCTTTCTTT.

As regards this clonotype: Sequence at one end of the junction differs from germline and may be a read error. V gene TRBV9 combines with J gene TRBJ2-6; 7 bases are a match to TRBD1. CDR3 length equals 15 residues. Germline CDR1 and CDR2: SGDLS and YYNGEE. CDR3 DNA: TGTGCCACCAGCAGGACAGGCTCGGGGGCCAACGTCCTGACTTTC. Translated: CATSRTGSGANVLTF.

This chain uses TRBV4-2 with TRBJ1-1; perhaps TRBD1 as D (5 bases). This CDR3 is built from 15 residues. V was pared by 3 bases and J by 0 bases, with 11 bases between. In germline, CDR1 is LGHNA, CDR2 YNFKEQ. CDR3 in DNA: TGTGCCAGCAGCCACAGACAGCACATGAACACTGAAGCTTTCTTT. Its translation: CASSHRQHMNTEAFF.

This clonotype showed up just a few times. V usage is TRBV7-9 and J usage is TRBJ1-1; D gene ambiguous. The germline V gene encodes CDR1 SEHNR and CDR2 FQNEAQ (reference sequence). The CDR3 sequence is 12 residues long. V shed 5 bases and J shed 11 bases, with 15 bases lying between them. Here the CDR3 DNA reads TGTGCCAGCAGCCGAGGTCCCGGCGTCGCTTTCTTT. Translation: CASSRGPGVAFF.

This clonotype was observed many times. The J gene is TRBJ1-6, the V gene TRBV28, with D possibly TRBD1 on 5 matching bases. Per germline, CDR1 MDHEN and CDR2 SYDVKM. V was clipped by 7 bases and J by 7 bases, with 23 bases between them. This CDR3 comprises 17 residues. The CDR3 loop reads CASTPSGWGRGNSPLHF. The CDR3 region has the DNA TGTGCCAGCACCCCGTCGGGATGGGGCCGGGGCAATTCACCCCTCCACTTT.

V and J are TRBV13 and TRBJ2-6, with D possibly TRBD2 on 6 matching bases. The CDR3 is made up of 19 amino acids. Trimming pared 4 bases from V and 2 bases from J, leaving 21 bases between. Per the germline V gene, CDR1 is PRHDT and CDR2 is FYEKMQ (reference sequence). CDR3 in amino acids: CASSSTWRAQRAGANVLTF. The CDR3 nucleotides are TGTGCCAGCAGCTCGACCTGGAGGGCTCAGCGGGCTGGGGCCAACGTCCTGACTTTC.

The chain links TRBV30 to TRBJ1-5, with 8 bases matching TRBD1. The CDR3 is 15 residues long. The germline CDR1 and CDR2 sequences are GTSNPN and SVGIG (reference sequence). V was clipped by 3 bases and J by 7 bases; unmatched bases: 11. CDR3 bases: TGTGCCTGGAGCGAAAGGGACAGGAGGTCCCAGCCCCAGCATTTT. Translated, it gives CAWSERDRRSQPQHF.

As concerns this clonotype: Sequence at one end of the junction differs from germline and may be a read error. V gene TRBV5-1 combines with J gene TRBJ2-7; TRBD1 is a possible D gene (6 bases). The CDR3 consists of 15 residues. CDR1 is SGHRS and CDR2 is YFSETQ in the germline V gene. CDR3 nucleotide sequence: TGTGCCAGCAGCTTGGCCGGGACAAGCATCTACGAGCAGTACTTC. The encoded protein is CASSLAGTSIYEQYF.

The rearrangement links TRBV27 to TRBJ2-7; TRBD2 might be the D (6 bases). Trimming pared 5 bases from V and 3 bases from J, leaving 11 bases between. There are 13 residues in the CDR3. Germline-derived CDR1 and CDR2 are MNHEY and SMNVEV (reference sequence). The CDR3 protein is CASSTGGNYEQYF. For the CDR3, the DNA is TGTGCCAGCAGTACCGGGGGAAACTACGAGCAGTACTTC.

This clonotype was detected only once. The chain employs TRBV10-3 and TRBJ2-7, with 7 bases identical to TRBD1. This CDR3 has 12 residues. Germline values: CDR1 ENHRY, CDR2 SYGVKD. V was clipped by 11 bases and J by 7 bases; unmatched bases: 11. CDR3 DNA: TGTGCCTTCGGGACAGATTACAATGAGCAGTACTTC. Protein product: CAFGTDYNEQYF.

This clonotype was observed many times. The chain recombines TRBV7-9 with TRBJ2-7; TRBD2 is a possible D gene (6 bases). CDR3 length: 13 residues. Trimming removed 5 bases from V and 3 bases from J, with 11 bases in between. The germline V gene has CDR1 SEHNR and CDR2 FQNEAQ (reference sequence). The CDR3 coding sequence is TGTGCCAGCAGCAAGGGACTGGACTACGAGCAGTACTTC. This codes for CASSKGLDYEQYF.

J is TRBJ2-5 and V is TRBV7-9; D is tentatively TRBD1 or TRBD2 (5 bases each). The CDR3 is 12 residues long. Deletions cut 5 bases from V and 5 bases from J, with 9 bases between. The germline gives CDR1 SEHNR, CDR2 FQNEAQ (reference sequence). The CDR3 DNA reads TGTGCCAGCAGCCGGGGCTACGAGACCCAGTACTTC. It specifies CASSRGYETQYF. The full variable domain, its missing parts supplied by reference TRBV7-9 and TRBJ2-5, is DTGVSQNPRHKITKRGQNVTFRCDPISEHNRLYWYRQTLGQGPEFLTYFQNEAQLEKSRLLSDRFSAERPKGSFSTLEIQRTEQGDSAMYLCASSRGYETQYFGPGTRLLVL.

The rearrangement links TRBV5-1 to TRBJ2-1; a possible D gene is TRBD2 (6 bases). The germline V gene has CDR1 SGHRS and CDR2 YFSETQ. V was trimmed by 0 bases and J by 10 bases, leaving 17 bases between them. CDR3 size: 15 residues. The chain's CDR3 is CASSLGGAQDWEQFF. As DNA, the CDR3 is TGCGCCAGCAGCTTGGGCGGGGCGCAAGACTGGGAGCAGTTCTTC.

This chain connects TRBV7-8 to TRBJ2-5; 8 nucleotides match TRBD2. Per the germline V gene, CDR1 is SGHVS and CDR2 is FQNEAQ. Unmatched junction bases numbered 2, after V lost 0 bases and J lost 8 bases. The CDR3 loop spans 13 amino acids. CDR3 region: CASSLAAGGTQYF. DNA of the CDR3: TGTGCCAGCAGCTTAGCGGCGGGGGGTACCCAGTACTTC.

This clonotype was counted ten times or more. This chain joins TRBV2 and TRBJ1-5; TRBD1 agrees at 8 bases. V dropped 4 bases and J dropped 6; count of bases not matched to a gene: 8. The CDR3 totals 15 residues. Germline lookup yields CDR1 SNHLY and CDR2 FYNNEI. This CDR3 is CASSGGQGGGQPQHF. CDR3 in DNA: TGTGCCAGCAGTGGCGGACAGGGAGGAGGTCAGCCCCAGCATTTT.

This clonotype was seen repeatedly, ten times or more. The V call is TRBV6-1, the J call TRBJ1-5, with 9 bases aligning to TRBD1. With 4 bases clipped from V and 1 base from J, the junction kept 8 bases outside the gene matches. The CDR3 contains 17 residues. Germline CDR1 and CDR2: MNHNS and SASEGT. The CDR3 coding sequence is TGTGCCAGCAGTGCACGACCGGGACAGGGCAGCAATCAGCCCCAGCATTTT. It encodes CASSARPGQGSNQPQHF.

The gene calls are TRBV7-6 and TRBJ2-5; D unclear. In germline, CDR1 is SGHVS, CDR2 FNYEAQ. V gave up 2 bases and J gave up 5 bases, with 15 bases separating them. CDR3 length equals 15 residues. The CDR3 here is CASSLLEGKRETQYF. In DNA form, the CDR3 reads TGTGCCAGCAGCTTACTCGAAGGGAAGAGGGAGACCCAGTACTTC.

The rearrangement joins TRBV6-5 to TRBJ1-1; 10 positions match TRBD1. This CDR3 has 14 amino acids. The V gene's germline CDR1 is MNHEY and CDR2 SVGAGI. Trimming cost V 7 bases and J 2 bases; bases outside gene matches: 4. CDR3 residues: CASIGQGGNTEAFF. The CDR3 DNA sequence: TGTGCCAGCATCGGACAGGGGGGAAACACTGAAGCTTTCTTT.

The gene calls are TRBV2 and TRBJ2-7; D is possibly TRBD2 (6 bases). V lost 4 bases and J lost 2, with 9 bases in between. This CDR3 is 13 amino acids long. Looked up from germline, CDR1 is SNHLY and CDR2 is FYNNEI. The CDR3 DNA is TGTGCCAGCAGTGTCGGGAGAACCTACGAGCAGTACTTC. Its protein is CASSVGRTYEQYF.

This clonotype came up many times. The rearrangement joins TRBV28 to TRBJ2-5, with unresolved D. Germline V lookup: CDR1 MDHEN, CDR2 SYDVKM. V was shortened by 8 bases and J by 4 bases, with 5 bases between the two germline ends. The CDR3 length is 10 residues. The CDR3 DNA sequence: TGTGCCAGCGAACGAGAGACCCAGTACTTC. Translation gives CASERETQYF.

The chain uses TRBV29-1 and TRBJ1-5; D gene uncertain. The germline V gene has CDR1 SQVTM and CDR2 ANQGSEA. This CDR3 region has 11 residues. The V end was cut by 8 bases, the J end by 6 bases, with 11 bases between. The CDR3 reads CSLDPGQPQHF. The CDR3, as DNA: TGCAGCTTGGACCCGGGTCAGCCCCAGCATTTT.